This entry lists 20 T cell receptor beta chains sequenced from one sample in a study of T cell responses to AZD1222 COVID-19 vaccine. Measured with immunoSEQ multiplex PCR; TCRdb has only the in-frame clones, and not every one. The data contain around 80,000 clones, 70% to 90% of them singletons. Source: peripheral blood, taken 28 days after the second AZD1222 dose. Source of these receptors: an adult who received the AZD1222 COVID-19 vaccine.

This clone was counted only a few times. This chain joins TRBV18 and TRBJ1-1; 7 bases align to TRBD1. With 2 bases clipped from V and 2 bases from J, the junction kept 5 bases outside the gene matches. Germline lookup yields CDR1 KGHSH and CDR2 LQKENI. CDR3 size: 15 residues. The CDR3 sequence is CASSPRDRPNTEAFF. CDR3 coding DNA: TGTGCCAGCTCACCAAGGGACAGACCTAACACTGAAGCTTTCTTT. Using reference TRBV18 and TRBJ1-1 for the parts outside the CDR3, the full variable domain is NAGVMQNPRHLVRRRGQEARLRCSPMKGHSHVYWYRQLPEEGLKFMVYLQKENIIDESGMPKERFSAEFPKEGPSILRIQQVVRGDSAAYFCASSPRDRPNTEAFFGQGTRLTVV.

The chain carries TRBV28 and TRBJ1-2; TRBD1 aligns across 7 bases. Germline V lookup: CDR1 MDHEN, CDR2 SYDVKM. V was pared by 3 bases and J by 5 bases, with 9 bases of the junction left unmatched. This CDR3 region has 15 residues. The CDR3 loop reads CASSLGLGTVYGYTF. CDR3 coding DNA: TGTGCCAGCAGTTTGGGCCTCGGGACAGTTTATGGCTACACCTTC.

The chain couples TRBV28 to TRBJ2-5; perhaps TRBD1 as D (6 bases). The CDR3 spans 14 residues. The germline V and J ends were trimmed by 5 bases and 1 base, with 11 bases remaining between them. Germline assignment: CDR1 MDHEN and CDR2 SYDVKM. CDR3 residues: CASSAGQFQETQYF. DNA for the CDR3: TGTGCCAGCAGTGCAGGACAGTTCCAAGAGACCCAGTACTTC.

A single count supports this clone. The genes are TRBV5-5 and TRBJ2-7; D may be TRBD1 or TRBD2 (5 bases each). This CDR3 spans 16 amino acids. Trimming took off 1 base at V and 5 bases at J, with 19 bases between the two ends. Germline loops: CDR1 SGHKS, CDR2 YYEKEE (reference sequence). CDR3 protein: CASSLRSPGSGDEQYF. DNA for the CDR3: TGTGCCAGCAGCTTGCGTTCGCCAGGGAGTGGCGACGAGCAGTACTTC.

The CDR3: CASTGAPNEQFF. The CDR3 DNA sequence: TGTGCCAGCACCGGGGCTCCCAATGAGCAGTTCTTC. The chain combines TRBV25-1 with TRBJ2-1, with D tentatively TRBD1 or TRBD2 (5 bases each). This CDR3 spans 12 amino acids. The V and J ends lost 7 bases and 6 bases respectively, with 10 bases between them. Germline CDR1 reads MGHDK; CDR2 reads SYGVNS. Full variable domain (remainder filled in from reference TRBV25-1 and TRBJ2-1): EADIYQTPRYLVIGTGKKITLECSQTMGHDKMYWYQQDPGMELHLIHYSYGVNSTEKGDLSSESTVSRIRTEHFPLTLESARPSHTSQYLCASTGAPNEQFFGPGTRLTVL.

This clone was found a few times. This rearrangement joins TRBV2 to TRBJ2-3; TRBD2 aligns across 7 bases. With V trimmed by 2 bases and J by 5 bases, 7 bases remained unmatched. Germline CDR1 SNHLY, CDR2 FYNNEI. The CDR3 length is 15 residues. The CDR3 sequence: CASSEYPGGVDTQYF. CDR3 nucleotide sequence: TGTGCCAGCAGTGAATATCCGGGAGGTGTAGATACGCAGTATTTT.

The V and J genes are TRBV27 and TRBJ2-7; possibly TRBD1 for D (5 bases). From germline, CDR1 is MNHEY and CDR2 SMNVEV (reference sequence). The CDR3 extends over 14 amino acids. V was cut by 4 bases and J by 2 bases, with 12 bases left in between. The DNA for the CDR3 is TGTGCCAGCAGTTGGGCAGGGCTTGCCTACGAGCAGTACTTC. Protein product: CASSWAGLAYEQYF.

The CDR3 spells CASSQDLLAGGQETQYF. The CDR3 nucleotides are TGTGCCAGCAGCCAAGATCTGCTAGCGGGGGGCCAAGAGACCCAGTACTTC. The gene calls are TRBV3-1 (or the pseudogene TRBV3-2) and TRBJ2-5, with 11 bases identical to TRBD2. J lost 1 base, V lost 0 bases, and 4 bases had no gene match. The CDR3 extends over 17 amino acids. Looked up from germline, CDR1 is LGHDT and CDR2 is YNNKEL (reference sequence).

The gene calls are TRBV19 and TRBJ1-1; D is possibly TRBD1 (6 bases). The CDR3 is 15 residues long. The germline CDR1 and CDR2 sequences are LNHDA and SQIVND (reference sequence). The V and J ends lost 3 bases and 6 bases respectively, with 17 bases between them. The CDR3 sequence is CASSIWGGDVSEAFF. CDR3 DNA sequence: TGTGCCAGTAGTATTTGGGGGGGCGATGTATCTGAAGCTTTCTTT.

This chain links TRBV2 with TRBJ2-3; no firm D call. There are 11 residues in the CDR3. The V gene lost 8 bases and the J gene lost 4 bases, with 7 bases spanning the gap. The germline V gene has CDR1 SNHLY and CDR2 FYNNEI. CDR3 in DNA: TGTGCCAGCTCCCAGGCAGATACGCAGTATTTT. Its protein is CASSQADTQYF.

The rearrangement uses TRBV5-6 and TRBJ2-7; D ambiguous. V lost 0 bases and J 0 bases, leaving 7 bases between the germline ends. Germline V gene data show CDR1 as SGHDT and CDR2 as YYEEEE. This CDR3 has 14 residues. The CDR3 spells CASSLDWGSYEQYF. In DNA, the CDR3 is TGTGCCAGCAGCTTGGACTGGGGCTCCTACGAGCAGTACTTC. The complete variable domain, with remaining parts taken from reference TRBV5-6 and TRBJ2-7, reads DAGVTQSPTHLIKTRGQQVTLRCSPKSGHDTVSWYQQALGQGPQFIFQYYEEEERQRGNFPDRFSGHQFPNYSSELNVNALLLGDSALYLCASSLDWGSYEQYFGPGTRLTVT.

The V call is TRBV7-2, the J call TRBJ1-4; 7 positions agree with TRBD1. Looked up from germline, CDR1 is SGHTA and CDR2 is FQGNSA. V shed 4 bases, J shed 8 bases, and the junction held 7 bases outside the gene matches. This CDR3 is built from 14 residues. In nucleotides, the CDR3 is TGTGCCAGCAGCTCCACAGGGGTGGGGGAAAAACTGTTTTTT. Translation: CASSSTGVGEKLFF.

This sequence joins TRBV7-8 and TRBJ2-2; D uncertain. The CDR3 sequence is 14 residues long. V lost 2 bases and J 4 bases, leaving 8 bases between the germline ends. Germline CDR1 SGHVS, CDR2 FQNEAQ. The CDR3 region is CASSLIGSTGELFF. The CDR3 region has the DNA TGTGCCAGCAGCTTAATAGGTTCCACCGGGGAGCTGTTTTTT.

As DNA, the CDR3 is TGTGCCAGCAGTTTACGTCACCTGATGGACGGACCTAACTATGGCTACACCTTC. This gives the protein CASSLRHLMDGPNYGYTF. The genes are TRBV28 and TRBJ1-2; D not resolved. Trimming left V 2 bases short and J 0 bases short, with 19 bases between. Germline-derived CDR1 and CDR2 are MDHEN and SYDVKM. The CDR3 spans 18 residues.

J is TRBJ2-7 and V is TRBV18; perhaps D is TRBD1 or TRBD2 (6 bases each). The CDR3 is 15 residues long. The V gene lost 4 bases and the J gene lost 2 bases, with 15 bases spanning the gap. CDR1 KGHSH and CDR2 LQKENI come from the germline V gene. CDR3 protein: CASSQEGGHTYEQYF. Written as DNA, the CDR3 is TGTGCCAGCTCACAAGAGGGGGGACATACCTACGAGCAGTACTTC.

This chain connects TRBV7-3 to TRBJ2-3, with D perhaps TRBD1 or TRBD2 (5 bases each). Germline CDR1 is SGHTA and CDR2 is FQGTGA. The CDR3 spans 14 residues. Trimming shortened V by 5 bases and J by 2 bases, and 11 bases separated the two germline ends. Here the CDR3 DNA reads TGTGCCAGCAGCCTCGGGACGTCCACAGATACGCAGTATTTT. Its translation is CASSLGTSTDTQYF.

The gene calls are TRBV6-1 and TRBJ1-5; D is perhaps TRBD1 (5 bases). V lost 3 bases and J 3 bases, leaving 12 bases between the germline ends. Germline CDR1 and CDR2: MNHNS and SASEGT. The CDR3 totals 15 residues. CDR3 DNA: TGTGCCAGCAGTGAGAGGGTGGGACCCAATCAGCCCCAGCATTTT. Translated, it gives CASSERVGPNQPQHF.

The CDR3 DNA sequence: TGTGCCAGCAGTTTATTTCAGGGGGGGAGCTCCTACGAGCAGTACTTC. Translated, it gives CASSLFQGGSSYEQYF. The chain joins TRBV28 to TRBJ2-7; either TRBD1 or TRBD2 may supply D (7 bases each). Trimming took off 1 base at V and 0 bases at J, with 13 bases between the two ends. CDR3 size: 16 residues. Germline V lookup: CDR1 MDHEN, CDR2 SYDVKM.

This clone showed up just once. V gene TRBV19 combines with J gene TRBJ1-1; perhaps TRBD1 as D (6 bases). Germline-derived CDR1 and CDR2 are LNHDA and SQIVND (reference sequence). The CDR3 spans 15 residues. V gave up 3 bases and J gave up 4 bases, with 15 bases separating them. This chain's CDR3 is CASSMGKGDGTEAFF. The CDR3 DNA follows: TGTGCCAGTAGTATGGGGAAGGGGGACGGCACTGAAGCTTTCTTT. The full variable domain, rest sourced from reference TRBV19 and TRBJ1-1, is DGGITQSPKYLFRKEGQNVTLSCEQNLNHDAMYWYRQDPGQGLRLIYYSQIVNDFQKGDIAEGYSVSREKKESFPLTVTSAQKNPTAFYLCASSMGKGDGTEAFFGQGTRLTVV.

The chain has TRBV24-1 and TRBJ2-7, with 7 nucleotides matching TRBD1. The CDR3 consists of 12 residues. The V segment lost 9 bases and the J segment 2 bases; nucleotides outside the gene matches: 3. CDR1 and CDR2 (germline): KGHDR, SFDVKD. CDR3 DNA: TGTGCCACCTCGACAGGGACCTACGAGCAGTACTTC. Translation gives CATSTGTYEQYF.